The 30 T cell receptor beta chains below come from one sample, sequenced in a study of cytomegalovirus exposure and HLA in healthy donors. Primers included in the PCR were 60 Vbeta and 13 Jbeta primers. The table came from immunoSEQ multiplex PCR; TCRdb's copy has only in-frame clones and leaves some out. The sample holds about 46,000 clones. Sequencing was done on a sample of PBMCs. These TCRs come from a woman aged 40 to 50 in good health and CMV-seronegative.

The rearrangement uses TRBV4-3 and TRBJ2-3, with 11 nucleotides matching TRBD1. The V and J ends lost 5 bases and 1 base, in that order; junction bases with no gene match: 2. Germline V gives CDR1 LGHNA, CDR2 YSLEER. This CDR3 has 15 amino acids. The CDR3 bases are TGCGCCAGCAGCGGACAGGGGGCAGGCACAGATACGCAGTATTTT. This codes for CASSGQGAGTDTQYF.

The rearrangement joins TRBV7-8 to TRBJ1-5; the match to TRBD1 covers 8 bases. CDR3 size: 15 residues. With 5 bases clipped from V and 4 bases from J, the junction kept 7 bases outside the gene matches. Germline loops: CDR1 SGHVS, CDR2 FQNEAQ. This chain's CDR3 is CASSPPGQGNQPQHF. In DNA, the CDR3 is TGTGCCAGCAGCCCCCCCGGACAGGGTAATCAGCCCCAGCATTTT.

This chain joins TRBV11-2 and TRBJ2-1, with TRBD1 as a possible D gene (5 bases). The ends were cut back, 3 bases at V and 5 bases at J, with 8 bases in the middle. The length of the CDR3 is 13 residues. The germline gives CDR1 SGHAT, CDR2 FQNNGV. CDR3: CASSFGQNNEQFF. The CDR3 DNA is TGTGCCAGCAGCTTTGGACAAAACAATGAGCAGTTCTTC.

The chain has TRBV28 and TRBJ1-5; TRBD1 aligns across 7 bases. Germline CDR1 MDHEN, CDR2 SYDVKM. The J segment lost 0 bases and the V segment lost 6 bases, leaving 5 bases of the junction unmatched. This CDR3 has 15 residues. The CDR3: CASSPTGTSNQPQHF. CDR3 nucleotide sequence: TGTGCCAGCAGCCCGACAGGGACTAGCAATCAGCCCCAGCATTTT. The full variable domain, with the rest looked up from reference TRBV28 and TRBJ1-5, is DVKVTQSSRYLVKRTGEKVFLECVQDMDHENMFWYRQDPGLGLRLIYFSYDVKMKEKGDIPEGYSVSREKKERFSLILESASTNQTSMYLCASSPTGTSNQPQHFGDGTRLSIL.

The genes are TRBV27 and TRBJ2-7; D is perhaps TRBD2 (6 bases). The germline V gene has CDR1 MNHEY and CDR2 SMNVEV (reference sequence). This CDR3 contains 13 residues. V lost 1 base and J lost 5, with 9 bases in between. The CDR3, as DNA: TGTGCCAGCAGTTTATTGGTAGCGGACGAGCAGTACTTC. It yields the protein CASSLLVADEQYF.

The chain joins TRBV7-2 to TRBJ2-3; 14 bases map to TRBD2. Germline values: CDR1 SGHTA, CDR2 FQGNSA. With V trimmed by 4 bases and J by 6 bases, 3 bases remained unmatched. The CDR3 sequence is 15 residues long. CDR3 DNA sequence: TGTGCCAGCAGCTCAGGACTAGCGGGAGGTGATACGCAGTATTTT. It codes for CASSSGLAGGDTQYF.

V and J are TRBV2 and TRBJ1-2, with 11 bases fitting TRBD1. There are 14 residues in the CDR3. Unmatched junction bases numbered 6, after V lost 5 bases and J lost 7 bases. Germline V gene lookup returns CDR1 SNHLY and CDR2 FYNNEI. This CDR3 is CASSRDRGISGYTF. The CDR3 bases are TGTGCCAGCAGTCGGGACAGGGGGATTAGTGGCTACACCTTC.

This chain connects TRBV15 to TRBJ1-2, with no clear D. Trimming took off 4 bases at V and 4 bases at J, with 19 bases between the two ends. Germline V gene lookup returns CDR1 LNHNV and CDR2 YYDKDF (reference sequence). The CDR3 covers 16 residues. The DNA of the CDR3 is TGTGCCACCAGCAACCTGAACACCGTCCAGATCTATGGCTACACCTTC. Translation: CATSNLNTVQIYGYTF.

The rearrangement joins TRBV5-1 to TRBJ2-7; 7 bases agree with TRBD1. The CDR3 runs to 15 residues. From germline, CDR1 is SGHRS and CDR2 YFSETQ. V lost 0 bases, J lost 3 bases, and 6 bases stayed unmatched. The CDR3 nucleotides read TGCGCCAGCAGCTTGGGGACAGGATGGGACTACGAGCAGTACTTC. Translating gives CASSLGTGWDYEQYF.

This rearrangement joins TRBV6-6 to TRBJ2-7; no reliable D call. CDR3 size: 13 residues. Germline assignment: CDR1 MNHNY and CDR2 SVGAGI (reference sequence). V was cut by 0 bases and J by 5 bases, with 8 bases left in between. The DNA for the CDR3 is TGTGCCAGCAGTTACTCGACAACCCACGAGCAGTACTTC. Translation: CASSYSTTHEQYF.

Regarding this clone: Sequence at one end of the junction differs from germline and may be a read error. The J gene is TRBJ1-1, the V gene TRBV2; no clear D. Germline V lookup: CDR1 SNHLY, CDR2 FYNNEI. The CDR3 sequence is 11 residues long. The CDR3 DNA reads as TGTGCCAGCAGTGAAAACAGTGAAGCTTTCTTT. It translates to CASSENSEAFF.

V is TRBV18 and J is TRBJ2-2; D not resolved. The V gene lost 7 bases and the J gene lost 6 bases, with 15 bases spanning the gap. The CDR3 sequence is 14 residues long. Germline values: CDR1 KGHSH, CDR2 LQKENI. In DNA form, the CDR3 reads TGTGCCAGCTTGGGTTCGATGGGCGCCGGGGAGCTGTTTTTT. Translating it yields CASLGSMGAGELFF.

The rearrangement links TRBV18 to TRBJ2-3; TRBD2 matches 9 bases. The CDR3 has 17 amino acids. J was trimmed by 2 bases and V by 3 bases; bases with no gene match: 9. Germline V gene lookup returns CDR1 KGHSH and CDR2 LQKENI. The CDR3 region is CASSPESSGTLTDTQYF. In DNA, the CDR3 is TGTGCCAGCTCACCGGAGTCTAGCGGGACCCTCACAGATACGCAGTATTTT.

The CDR3, as DNA: TGTGCCAGCAGCGCCCCGCAAGCGGGAGTGTATGAGCAGTTCTTC. Its translation is CASSAPQAGVYEQFF. The chain uses TRBV9 and TRBJ2-1, with 8 bases fitting TRBD2. This CDR3 contains 15 residues. The ends lost 3 bases at V and 8 bases at J; junction bases unmatched: 10. CDR1 is SGDLS, CDR2 YYNGEE, per germline.

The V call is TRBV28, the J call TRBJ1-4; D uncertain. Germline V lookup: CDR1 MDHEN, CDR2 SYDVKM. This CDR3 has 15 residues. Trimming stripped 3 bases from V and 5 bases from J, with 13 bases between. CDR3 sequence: CASSFLVGGNEKLFF. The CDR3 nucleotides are TGTGCCAGCAGTTTTTTAGTTGGAGGGAATGAAAAACTGTTTTTT.

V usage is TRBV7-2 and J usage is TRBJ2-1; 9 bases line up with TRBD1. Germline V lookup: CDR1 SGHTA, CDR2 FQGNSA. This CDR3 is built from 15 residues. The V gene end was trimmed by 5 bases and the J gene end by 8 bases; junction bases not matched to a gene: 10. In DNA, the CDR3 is TGTGCCAGCAGCCCGGGACAGGGACCTCCCGATGAGCAGTTCTTC. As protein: CASSPGQGPPDEQFF.

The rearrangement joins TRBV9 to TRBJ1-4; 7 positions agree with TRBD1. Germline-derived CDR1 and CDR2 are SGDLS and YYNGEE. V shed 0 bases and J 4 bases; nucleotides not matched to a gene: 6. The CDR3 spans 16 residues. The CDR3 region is CASSVAGQPSNEKLFF. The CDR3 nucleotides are TGTGCCAGCAGCGTAGCGGGACAGCCCAGTAATGAAAAACTGTTTTTT.

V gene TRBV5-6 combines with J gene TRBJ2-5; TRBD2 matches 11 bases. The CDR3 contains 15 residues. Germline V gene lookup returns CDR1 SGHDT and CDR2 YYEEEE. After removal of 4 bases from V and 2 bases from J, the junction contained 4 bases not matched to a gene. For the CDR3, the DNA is TGTGCCAGCAGCAAGAGACTAGCGGGGCAAGAGACCCAGTACTTC. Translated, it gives CASSKRLAGQETQYF.

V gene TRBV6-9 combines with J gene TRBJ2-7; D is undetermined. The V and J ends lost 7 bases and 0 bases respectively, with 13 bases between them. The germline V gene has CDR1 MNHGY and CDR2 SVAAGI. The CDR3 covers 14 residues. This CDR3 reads CASTCCGTSYEQYF. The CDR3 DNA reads TGTGCCAGCACCTGTTGCGGAACCTCCTACGAGCAGTACTTC.

The CDR3 loop is CASSLTDRGTTGELFF. In DNA form, the CDR3 reads TGCGCCAGCAGCTTGACAGACAGGGGGACGACCGGGGAGCTGTTTTTT. This chain connects TRBV5-1 to TRBJ2-2, with 9 positions matching TRBD1. This CDR3 is built from 16 residues. V dropped 1 base and J dropped 5; count of bases not matched to a gene: 6. CDR1 and CDR2 from the germline V gene are SGHRS and YFSETQ.

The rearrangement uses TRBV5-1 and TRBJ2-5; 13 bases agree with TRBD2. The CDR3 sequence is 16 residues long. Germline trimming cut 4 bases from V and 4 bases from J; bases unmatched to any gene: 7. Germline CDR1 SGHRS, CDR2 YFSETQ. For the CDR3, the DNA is TGCGCCAGCAGCCCCCCACTAGCGGGAGGGGCAGAGACCCAGTACTTC. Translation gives CASSPPLAGGAETQYF.

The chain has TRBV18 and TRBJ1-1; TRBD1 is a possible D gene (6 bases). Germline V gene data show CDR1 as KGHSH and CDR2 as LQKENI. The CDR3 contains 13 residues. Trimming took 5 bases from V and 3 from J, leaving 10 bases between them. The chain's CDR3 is CASSTYRDTEAFF. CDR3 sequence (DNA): TGTGCCAGCTCAACATACAGGGACACTGAAGCTTTCTTT.

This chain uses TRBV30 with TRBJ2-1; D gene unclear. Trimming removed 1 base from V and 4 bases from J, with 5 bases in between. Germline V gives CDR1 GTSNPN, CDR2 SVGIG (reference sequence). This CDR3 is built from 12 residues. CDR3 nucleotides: TGTGCCTGGAGTGACGGTTACAATGAGCAGTTCTTC. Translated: CAWSDGYNEQFF.

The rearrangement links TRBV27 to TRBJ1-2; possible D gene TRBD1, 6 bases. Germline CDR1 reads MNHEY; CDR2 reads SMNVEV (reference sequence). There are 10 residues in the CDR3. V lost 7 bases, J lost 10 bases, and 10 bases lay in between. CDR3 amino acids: CASKGQHYTF. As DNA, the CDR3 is TGTGCCAGCAAAGGACAGCACTACACCTTC.

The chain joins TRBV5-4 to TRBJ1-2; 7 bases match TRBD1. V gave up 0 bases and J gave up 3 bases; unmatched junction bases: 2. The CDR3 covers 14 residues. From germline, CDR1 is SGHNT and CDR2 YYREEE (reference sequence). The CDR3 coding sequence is TGTGCCAGCAGCTTGGACGGGACAGACTATGGCTACACCTTC. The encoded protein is CASSLDGTDYGYTF.

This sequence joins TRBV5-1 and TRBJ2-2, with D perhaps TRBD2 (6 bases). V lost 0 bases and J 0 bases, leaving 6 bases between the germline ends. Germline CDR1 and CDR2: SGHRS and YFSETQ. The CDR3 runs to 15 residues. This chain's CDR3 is CASSLGGANTGELFF. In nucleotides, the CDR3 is TGCGCCAGCAGCTTGGGCGGGGCGAACACCGGGGAGCTGTTTTTT.

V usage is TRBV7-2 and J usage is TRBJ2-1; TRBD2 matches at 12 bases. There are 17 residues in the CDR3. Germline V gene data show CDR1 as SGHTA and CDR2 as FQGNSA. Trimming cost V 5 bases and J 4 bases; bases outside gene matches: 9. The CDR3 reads CASSQAHLAGGYNEQFF. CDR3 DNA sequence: TGTGCCAGCAGCCAAGCCCATCTAGCGGGAGGGTACAATGAGCAGTTCTTC. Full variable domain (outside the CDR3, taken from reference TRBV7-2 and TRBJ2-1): GAGVSQSPSNKVTEKGKDVELRCDPISGHTALYWYRQSLGQGLEFLIYFQGNSAPDKSGLPSDRFSAERTGGSVSTLTIQRTQQEDSAVYLCASSQAHLAGGYNEQFFGPGTRLTVL.

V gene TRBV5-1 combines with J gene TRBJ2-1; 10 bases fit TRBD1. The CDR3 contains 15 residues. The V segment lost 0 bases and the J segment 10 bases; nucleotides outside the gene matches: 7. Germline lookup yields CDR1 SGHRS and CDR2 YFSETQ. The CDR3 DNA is TGCGCCAGCAGCTTGGGGGACAGGGGTCATAACGAGCAGTTCTTC. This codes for CASSLGDRGHNEQFF.

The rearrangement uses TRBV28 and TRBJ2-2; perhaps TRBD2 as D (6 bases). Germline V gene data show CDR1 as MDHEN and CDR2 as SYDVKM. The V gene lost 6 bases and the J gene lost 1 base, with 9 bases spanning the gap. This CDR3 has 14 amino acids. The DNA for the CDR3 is TGTGCCAGCAGGTTTAGCGGGAACACCGGGGAGCTGTTTTTT. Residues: CASRFSGNTGELFF.

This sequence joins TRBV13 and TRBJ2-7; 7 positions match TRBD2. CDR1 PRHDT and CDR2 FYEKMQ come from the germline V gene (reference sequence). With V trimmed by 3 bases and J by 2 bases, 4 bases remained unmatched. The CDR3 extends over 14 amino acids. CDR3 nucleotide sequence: TGTGCCAGCAGCTTGTGGGGGAGGGCCTACGAGCAGTACTTC. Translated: CASSLWGRAYEQYF.